This T cell receptor beta chain was identified in a study of human T cells and chemical hapten exposure (dated by TCRdb to the early 2020s). In the study overall: Libraries were pooled for sequencing, and variation in per-sample TCR yields was attributed mainly to small differences in library volumes within the pool. Peripheral blood TCR repertoire changes were tracked in vivo in alopecia patients during primary and secondary sensitization to the hapten diphenylcyclopropenone (DPC). Each blood RNA sample was used to sequence both TCR alpha and TCR beta chains. Study-wide findings and limitations: Repeated subsampling changed both the strength of the expansion versus patch-test correlation and the threshold at which that correlation became significant. DPC sensitization did not change how many TCRs were above 1 in 1000 frequency, and no evidence was found of alterations in global repertoire structure.

Library prep was done by 5' RACE. Sequencer: Illumina MiSeq. Library preparation attached unique molecular identifiers to individual cDNA molecules for quantitative, reproducible TCR counting. Under the source paper's analysis protocol: Samples had a median of roughly 91,000 TCRs, with a range from roughly 23,224 to 700,000. V, J and CDR3 annotation of the TCR reads was performed with the Decombinator software suite. For the PS versus PT1 abundance plots, all samples were subsampled to the same number of TCRs (28,000). TCRs were defined as expanded if absent before sensitization and observed at least eight times at the 2-week time point. Starting from the raw public reads, TCRdb applied fastp trimming at Q25, assembled clones with MiXCR and retained in-frame beta chains. Rows are combined by CDR3 protein, so each entry shows the most common genes and DNA. TCRdb, not the original authors, processed these V and J calls. For this sample there are about 81,000 distinct CDR3 sequences; 7.7% appear just once. The ten largest account for under 3% of the sample.

Total RNA was isolated from unfractionated whole blood collected in Tempus Blood RNA tubes. Five or six healthy volunteers were used as TCR sequencing controls and were bled at day 0, 2 weeks and 6 weeks. The table lists this clonotype with a few counts. What this receptor recognizes is not known. No base quality information exists; no much larger clone differs at one position. The CDR1 and CDR2 encoded by the germline V gene (reference sequence) are MNHEY and SMNVEV. Trimming leaves V shorter by 5 bases and J shorter by 6 bases, with the junction holding 14 bases beyond the gene matches. Including the terminal cysteine and phenylalanine, the CDR3 comprises 16 residues. The DNA shown is the 48-base CDR3, in frame from base 1.

The receptor's source is a male donor in good health. The rearrangement joined TRBV27 to TRBJ1-1; 8 bases in between match TRBD1. The nucleotides are TGTGCCAGCAGTGCCAGACAGGGGATCGTGGGGTCTGAAGCTTTCTTT. Its translation reads: CASSARQGIVGSEAFF.